This TCR beta chain was sequenced in a study of blood T cells in healthy people across ages. The sample providers were healthy Caucasian people from Russia, aged roughly 6 to 95. Regarding the study as a whole: Versus aged donors, long-lived donors had higher diversity and more naive CD4+ cells.

Combining a sample-barcoded 5' primer with a J-beta primer mix, a second PCR ran for roughly 6 to 12 cycles. TCRdb re-derived calls from the 5' RACE reads in MiXCR, one entry per CDR3 protein. The data contain fewer than 2,000,000 distinct CDR3 sequences, about 39% of them singletons. With 4 bases clipped from V and 8 bases from J, the junction kept 11 bases outside the gene matches. The germline CDR1 and CDR2 sequences are ENHRY and SYGVKD. The CDR3 sequence is 15 residues long. Comments on this clonotype: What it binds is unknown.

Specimen: blood. This rearrangement joins TRBV10-3 to TRBJ1-2; 9 nucleotides match TRBD1. This clonotype was sampled from a human donor in good health. The DNA of the CDR3 is TGTGCCATCAGTGTCTTCACAGGGGGCGACAACGGCTACACCTTC. Its translation: CAISVFTGGDNGYTF.